This is a list of T cell receptor beta chains from one sample in a study of blood T cells in healthy people across ages. In TCRdb, the 5' RACE reads were re-called with MiXCR into one record per CDR3 protein. The sample shows around 2 million distinct CDR3 sequences, more than 35% of them seen only once. The sequencing input was blood. These receptors all stem from a human donor in good health. CDR3s leave out the opening cysteine and the closing phenylalanine or tryptophan. The order of the fields is V gene, J gene, CDR3 protein.

TRBV7-8	TRBJ1-1	ASSKTGLNTEAF
TRBV2	TRBJ1-2	ASSELVYGYT
TRBV7-2	TRBJ1-2	ASSSMDRGKINYGYT
TRBV9	-	ASSVDGNMETQY
TRBV20-1	TRBJ1-1	SARGGVSEAF
TRBV7-2	TRBJ2-5	ASSVVGGGNELY
TRBV24-1	TRBJ1-2	ATSLTGGYGYT
TRBV29-1	TRBJ2-1	SVDTDRSSYNEQF
TRBV4-1	TRBJ2-1	ASSPGLAGGLTYNEQF
TRBV4-1	TRBJ2-5	ASSQVGHGGLETQY
TRBV29-1	TRBJ1-1	SVEELAGGSSAF
TRBV7-2	TRBJ2-3	ASSLGAPYLGTDTQY
TRBV14	TRBJ2-7	ASSQAPVSGYEQY
TRBV6-5	TRBJ1-2	ASSYSSGAEGYT
TRBV27	TRBJ1-2	ASSFISTNYGYT
TRBV6-2/TRBV6-3	-	ASRRNRDRGHEQY
TRBV7-9	TRBJ1-2	ASSLGQGRGT
TRBV5-1	TRBJ2-7	ASSPSRWEEQY
TRBV28	TRBJ2-7	ASFSRQSYEQY
TRBV4-3	TRBJ2-1	ASSQLGQGGNEQF
TRBV7-6	TRBJ2-7	ASSLSVPTGAKYEQY
TRBV6-5	-	ASSYGGIIDYEQY
TRBV21-1	TRBJ1-2	ASSKKTGTDYGYT
TRBV4-3	-	ASSQGPAGAEEDEQY
TRBV20-1	TRBJ1-2	SARASSGGIYGYT
TRBV5-1	TRBJ1-1	ASSLDVGYTEAF
TRBV14	TRBJ2-7	ASSQLGQDYEQY
TRBV11-2	TRBJ2-3	ASSLSGQTSTDTQY
TRBV7-7	TRBJ2-1	ASSPFVSYNEQF
TRBV2	TRBJ2-5	ASSESSGGLETQY
TRBV7-2	TRBJ2-4	ASSNLGLAGFEQY
TRBV29-1	TRBJ2-3	SVRDRGSTDTQY
TRBV7-3	TRBJ2-3	ASSLSPGLSTDTQY
TRBV19	TRBJ1-5	ASSIWTGSVNQPQH
TRBV6-2/TRBV6-3	TRBJ1-2	AGSLTGGYGYT
TRBV4-3	TRBJ2-2	ASSQDRPANTGELF
TRBV5-1	TRBJ1-1	ASSRGTGLFTEAF
TRBV7-2	TRBJ2-7	ASQQGRVSYEQY
TRBV20-1	-	SAATPGLVEGTQY
TRBV6-5	TRBJ1-2	ASKQGYGYT